Listed below are T cell receptor beta chains from one sample, sequenced in a study of CD8 T cells in Susac syndrome. One entry per CDR3 protein results from TCRdb running MiXCR on the immunoSEQ multiplex PCR reads. The data hold tens of thousands of distinct CDR3 sequences, with approximately 94% observed a single time. The sequenced sample was CD8+ T cells from PBMCs. Receptors were obtained from a human donor with multiple sclerosis. The CDR3 runs from the conserved cysteine through the conserved F or W. D genes are given only for firm matches. The listing skips clone size in some rows; elsewhere it reads once, few, many or a size class.

len	abundance	d_gene	v_gene	j_gene	CDR3aa	CDR3nt
14	.	.	TRBV5-1	TRBJ2-7	CASSFDGGTYEQYF	TGCGCCAGCAGCTTCGACGGGGGTACCTACGAGCAGTACTTC
13	.	.	TRBV12-3/TRBV12-4	TRBJ1-2	CASSLGSNYGYTF	TGTGCCAGCAGTTTAGGCAGTAACTATGGCTACACCTTC
14	.	TRBD1	TRBV4-3	TRBJ1-2	CASSQWTGNYGYTF	TGCGCCAGCAGCCAATGGACAGGGAACTATGGCTACACCTTC
15	.	.	TRBV27	TRBJ1-2	CASSWAWGQNYGYTF	TGTGCCAGCAGTTGGGCCTGGGGGCAAAACTATGGCTACACCTTC
18	.	TRBD1	TRBV7-6	TRBJ2-1	CASSYGTGGINSYNEQFF	TGTGCCAGCAGCTACGGGACAGGGGGCATCAACTCCTACAATGAGCAGTTCTTC
20	.	TRBD1	TRBV5-6	TRBJ2-1	CASSFTSDRLSRSSYNEQFF	TGTGCCAGCAGCTTCACTTCGGACAGGCTCAGTCGGAGCTCCTACAATGAGCAGTTCTTC
16	.	TRBD1	TRBV28	TRBJ2-5	CASNLDRGRVQETQYF	TGTGCCAGCAACCTGGACAGGGGGAGGGTCCAAGAGACCCAGTACTTC
17	.	TRBD2	TRBV15	TRBJ2-1	CATSRNPGTSANNEQFF	TGTGCCACCAGCAGAAACCCCGGGACTAGCGCCAACAATGAGCAGTTCTTC
14	.	TRBD2	TRBV27	TRBJ2-2	CASSWGGYTGELFF	TGTGCCAGCAGTTGGGGGGGGTACACCGGGGAGCTGTTTTTT
15	.	.	TRBV13	TRBJ2-1	CASSLGAAEYNEQFF	TGTGCCAGCAGCCTTGGGGCAGCAGAGTACAATGAGCAGTTCTTC
14	.	.	TRBV20-1	TRBJ2-5	CSARGAGIWETQYF	TGCAGTGCTAGAGGGGCGGGAATCTGGGAGACCCAGTACTTC
13	.	.	TRBV7-9	TRBJ2-7	CASSSPHNYEQYF	TGTGCCAGCAGCTCCCCCCACAACTACGAGCAGTACTTC
14	.	.	TRBV9	TRBJ1-4	CASSVGGLEEKLFF	TGTGCCAGCAGCGTTGGGGGGCTAGAGGAAAAACTGTTTTTT
16	.	TRBD1	TRBV24-1	TRBJ2-2	CATSDPGQGITGELFF	TGTGCCACCAGTGACCCGGGACAGGGGATAACCGGGGAGCTGTTTTTT
14	.	TRBD1	TRBV7-9	TRBJ1-2	CASSWTGGSYGYTF	TGTGCCAGCAGCTGGACAGGGGGGAGCTATGGCTACACCTTC
13	.	.	TRBV9	TRBJ2-3	CASSPHQPDTQYF	TGTGCCAGCAGCCCCCACCAGCCAGATACGCAGTATTTT
13	.	.	TRBV5-4	TRBJ1-5	CASSWEGDQPQHF	TGTGCCAGCAGCTGGGAGGGGGATCAGCCCCAGCATTTT
13	.	TRBD1	TRBV9	TRBJ1-1	CASSVGTGGEAFF	TGTGCCAGCAGCGTAGGGACAGGGGGCGAAGCTTTCTTT
14	few	.	TRBV12-3/TRBV12-4	TRBJ2-7	CASSFGAGGYEQYF	TGTGCCAGCAGTTTTGGAGCTGGAGGCTACGAGCAGTACTTC
15	once	TRBD1	TRBV28	TRBJ1-4	CASSLFDRVLEKLFF	TGTGCCAGCAGTTTATTCGACAGGGTCCTAGAAAAACTGTTTTTT
12	.	.	TRBV19	TRBJ1-2	CASSIQSYGYTF	TGTGCCAGTAGTATTCAAAGCTATGGCTACACCTTC
15	.	TRBD2	TRBV20-1	TRBJ2-1	CSAARPGLGYNEQFF	TGCAGTGCTGCGCGCCCCGGACTAGGGTACAATGAGCAGTTCTTC
10	.	.	TRBV28	TRBJ2-7	CASSRYEQYF	TGTGCCAGCAGCCGGTACGAGCAGTACTTC
13	.	.	TRBV27	TRBJ1-1	CASKTEGSTEAFF	TGTGCCAGCAAAACTGAGGGTTCCACTGAAGCTTTCTTT
14	.	.	TRBV7-9	TRBJ2-4	CASSLFGGANIQYF	TGTGCCAGCAGCTTGTTTGGGGGAGCAAACATTCAGTACTTC
15	.	.	TRBV12-2	TRBJ1-5	CASRLHRISNQPQHF	TGTGCAAGTCGCTTACACAGAATCAGCAATCAGCCCCAGCATTTT
18	few	.	TRBV27	TRBJ1-2	CASSFYILKGESNYGYTF	TGTGCCAGCAGTTTTTACATCCTGAAGGGGGAGTCCAACTATGGTTACACCTTC
15	.	.	TRBV6-2/TRBV6-3	TRBJ2-7	CASSSWTASSYEQYF	TGTGCCAGCAGTTCCTGGACAGCGAGCTCCTACGAGCAGTACTTC
15	.	.	TRBV5-8	TRBJ2-3	CASGLERGSTDTQYF	TGTGCCAGCGGACTCGAAAGGGGGAGTACAGATACGCAGTATTTT
14	.	.	TRBV29-1	TRBJ1-5	CSARTGKENQPQHF	TGCAGCGCCCGCACAGGGAAGGAGAATCAGCCCCAGCATTTT
20	once	TRBD1	TRBV15	TRBJ2-5	CATSSDRVGTGGNLEETQYF	TGTGCCACCAGCAGCGATAGGGTTGGGACAGGGGGCAATTTGGAAGAGACCCAGTACTTC
15	.	.	TRBV27	TRBJ1-6	CASRSGLGYNSPLHF	TGTGCCAGCAGATCTGGACTGGGCTATAATTCACCCCTCCACTTT
14	once	.	TRBV4-2	TRBJ2-7	CASSQPGAPYEQYF	TGTGCCAGCAGCCAACCAGGGGCGCCCTACGAGCAGTACTTC
12	.	.	TRBV5-1	TRBJ2-1	CASRLGGGEQFF	TGCGCCAGCAGGCTCGGGGGCGGTGAGCAGTTCTTC
14	.	.	TRBV9	TRBJ1-1	CASSVGTAIGEAFF	TGTGCCAGCAGCGTAGGGACCGCAATTGGGGAAGCTTTCTTT
14	.	.	TRBV27	TRBJ2-1	CASSPRTEYNEQFF	TGTGCCAGCAGTCCAAGGACAGAATACAATGAGCAGTTCTTC
14	once	.	TRBV9	TRBJ2-7	CASSAQLGGDEQYF	TGTGCCAGCAGCGCGCAACTGGGGGGCGACGAGCAGTACTTC
12	.	.	TRBV28	TRBJ2-2	CASTIMGRELFF	TGTGCCAGCACCATCATGGGCCGGGAGCTGTTTTTT
16	.	.	TRBV20-1	TRBJ2-3	CSARDLTGAVQDTQYF	TGCAGTGCTAGAGATCTAACGGGAGCCGTCCAGGATACGCAGTATTTT
12	.	.	TRBV6-6	TRBJ1-2	CASSYGTGGYTF	TGTGCCAGCAGTTACGGAACAGGTGGCTACACCTTC
15	.	.	TRBV12-3/TRBV12-4	TRBJ2-3	CASRRTRGSTDTQYF	TGTGCCAGCAGGAGGACGAGGGGAAGCACAGATACGCAGTATTTT
14	.	.	TRBV4-3	TRBJ2-7	CASSQDTGGGEQYF	TGCGCCAGCAGCCAAGATACAGGGGGAGGGGAGCAGTACTTC
17	.	TRBD1	TRBV29-1	TRBJ1-1	CSVEGLRTGARRTEAFF	TGCAGCGTTGAAGGCTTAAGGACAGGGGCCAGGAGGACTGAAGCTTTCTTT
14	.	.	TRBV7-9	TRBJ2-5	CARSPRTPEETQYF	TGTGCCCGCAGCCCCCGCACGCCCGAGGAGACCCAATACTTC
15	.	TRBD1	TRBV24-1	TRBJ2-2	CATSDTDRDTGELFF	TGTGCCACCAGTGATACAGACAGGGACACCGGGGAGCTGTTTTTT
16	once	.	TRBV4-1	TRBJ2-2	CASSPPSSGVTGELFF	TGCGCCAGCAGCCCACCGTCTTCGGGCGTCACCGGGGAGCTGTTTTTT
12	.	.	TRBV20-1	TRBJ2-7	CSARDRAYEQYF	TGCAGTGCTCGGGACCGGGCCTACGAGCAGTACTTC
12	.	.	TRBV19	TRBJ1-1	CASSRGDTEAFF	TGTGCCAGTAGTCGGGGGGACACTGAAGCTTTCTTT
17	.	TRBD2	TRBV10-3	TRBJ2-1	CAISGLAGVRGYNEQFF	TGTGCCATCAGTGGACTAGCGGGAGTTCGTGGCTACAATGAGCAGTTCTTC
14	few	.	TRBV27	TRBJ2-1	CASSLSGSYNEQFF	TGTGCCAGCAGTTTATCCGGGTCCTACAATGAGCAGTTCTTC
13	.	.	TRBV28	TRBJ2-1	CASTLGFSNEQFF	TGTGCCAGCACCCTAGGGTTTAGCAATGAGCAGTTCTTC